Detailed here is one T cell receptor (beta chain). The data derive from a study of blood T cell repertoires in COVID-19. Whole-study context: T cells, B-cell-depleted T cells, or PBMCs supplied cDNA or gDNA.

V was pared by 5 bases and J by 2 bases, with 7 bases of the junction left unmatched. The CDR3 consists of 15 residues. Germline V lookup: CDR1 SGHAT, CDR2 FQDESV (reference sequence). In the original processing: Reference gene primer amplification yielded estimated nucleated cell counts. The table came from immunoSEQ multiplex PCR; TCRdb's copy has only in-frame clones and leaves some out. The DNA gave D and trimming, while V, J and clone size come from that table. The repertoire holds about 200,000 clones, 70% to 85% seen once, with approximately 7.2% in the top ten. The receptor was derived from a human donor with acute or convalescent COVID-19. The donor label of this sample is uncertain. The sequenced sample consisted of peripheral blood. The chain links TRBV11-1 to TRBJ2-7, with 9 bases lining up with TRBD1. DNA of the CDR3: TGTGCCAGCAGCCCCCGGGACAGGGTCACCTACGAGCAGTACTTC. It specifies CASSPRDRVTYEQYF.